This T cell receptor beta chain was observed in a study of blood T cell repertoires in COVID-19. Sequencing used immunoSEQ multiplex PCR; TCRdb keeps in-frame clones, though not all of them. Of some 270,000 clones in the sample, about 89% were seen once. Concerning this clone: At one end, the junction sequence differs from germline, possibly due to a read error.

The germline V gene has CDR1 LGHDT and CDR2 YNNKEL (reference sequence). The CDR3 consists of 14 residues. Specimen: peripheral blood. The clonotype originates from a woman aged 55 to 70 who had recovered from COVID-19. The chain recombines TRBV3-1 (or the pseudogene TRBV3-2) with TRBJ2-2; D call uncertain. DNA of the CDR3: TGTGCCAGCAGCCCCGACTGGAACAACGGGGAGCTGTTTTTT. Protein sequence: CASSPDWNNGELFF.